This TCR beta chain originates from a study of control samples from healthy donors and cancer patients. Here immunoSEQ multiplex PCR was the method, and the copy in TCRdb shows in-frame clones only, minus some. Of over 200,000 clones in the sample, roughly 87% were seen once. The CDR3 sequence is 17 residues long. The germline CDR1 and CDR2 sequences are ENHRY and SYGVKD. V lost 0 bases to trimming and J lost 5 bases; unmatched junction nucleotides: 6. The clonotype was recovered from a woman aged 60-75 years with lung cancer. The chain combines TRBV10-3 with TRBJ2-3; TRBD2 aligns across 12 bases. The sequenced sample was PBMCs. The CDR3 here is CAISESSSGGAVDTQYF. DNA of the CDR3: TGTGCCATCAGTGAGTCCTCTAGCGGGGGGGCAGTAGATACGCAGTATTTT.